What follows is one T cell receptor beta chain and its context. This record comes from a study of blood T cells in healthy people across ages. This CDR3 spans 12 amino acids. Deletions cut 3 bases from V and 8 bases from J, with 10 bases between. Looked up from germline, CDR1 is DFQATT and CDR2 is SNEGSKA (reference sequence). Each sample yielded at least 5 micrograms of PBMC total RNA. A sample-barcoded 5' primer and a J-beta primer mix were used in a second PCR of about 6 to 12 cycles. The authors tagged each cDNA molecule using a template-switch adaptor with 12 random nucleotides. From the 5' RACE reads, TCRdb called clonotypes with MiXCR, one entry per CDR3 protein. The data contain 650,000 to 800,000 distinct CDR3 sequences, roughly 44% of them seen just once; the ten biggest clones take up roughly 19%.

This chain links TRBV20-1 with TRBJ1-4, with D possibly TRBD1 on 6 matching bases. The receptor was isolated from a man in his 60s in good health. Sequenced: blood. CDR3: CSARGQLEKLFF. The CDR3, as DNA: TGCAGTGCTAGGGGACAACTCGAAAAACTGTTTTTT.